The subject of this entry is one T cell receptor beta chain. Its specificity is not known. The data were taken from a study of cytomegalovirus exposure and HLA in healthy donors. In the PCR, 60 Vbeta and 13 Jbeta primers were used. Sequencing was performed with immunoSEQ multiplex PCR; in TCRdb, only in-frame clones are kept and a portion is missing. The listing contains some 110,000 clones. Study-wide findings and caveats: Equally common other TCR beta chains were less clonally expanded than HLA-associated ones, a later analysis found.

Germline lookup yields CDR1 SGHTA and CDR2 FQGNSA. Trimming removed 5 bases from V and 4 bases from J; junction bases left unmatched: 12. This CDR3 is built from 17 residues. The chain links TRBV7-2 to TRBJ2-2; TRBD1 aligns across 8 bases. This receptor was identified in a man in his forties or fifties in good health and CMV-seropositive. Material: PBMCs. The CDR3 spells CASSIADRAVGTGELFF. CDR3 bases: TGTGCCAGCAGCATCGCGGACAGGGCGGTAGGCACCGGGGAGCTGTTTTTT.